The clone carrying this T cell receptor (beta chain) was found a few times. Its antigen is unidentified. The source of the sample is a study of T-cell memory formation after mild COVID-19. Whole-study results and caveats: Memory from before infection featured some responding clones, which suggests cross-reactive memory joined.

TCRdb used MiXCR to reprocess the 5' RACE reads, holding one entry per CDR3 protein. The sample includes hundreds of thousands of distinct CDR3 sequences, more than 20% of them seen just once. There are 11 residues in the CDR3. CDR1 is DFQATT and CDR2 is SNEGSKA in the germline V gene (reference sequence). The V end was cut by 2 bases, the J end by 6 bases, with 6 bases between. The TCR comes from an adult woman who had mild COVID-19 (a few samples of this study predate the infection). Cell type and time point are not known. The sample comprised PBMCs or a T cell subset sorted from them (not recorded which). The chain links TRBV20-1 to TRBJ2-3; D unresolved. This CDR3 is CSARPRDTQYF. CDR3 DNA: TGCAGTGCTAGACCGAGGGATACGCAGTATTTT.